A single TCR beta chain is shown here with its context. This entry is derived from a study of blood T cell repertoires in COVID-19. Whole-study context: Italy, Spain and the United States were the sources of the convalescent and acute COVID-19 samples. Sources were T cells, B-cell-depleted T cells, or PBMCs; the material itself was cDNA or gDNA.

CDR3 length: 15 amino acids. The V gene's germline CDR1 is MNHNY and CDR2 SVGAGI (reference sequence). Trimming at V came to 6 bases and at J to 1 base, leaving 7 bases not matched to a gene. As processed by the authors: Estimation of nucleated cell counts was performed using reference gene primer amplification. The data were produced by immunoSEQ multiplex PCR, yet TCRdb's version contains in-frame clones alone and is incomplete. V and J calls and clone size are as listed in that table; D and trimming were resolved from the DNA. The table lists around 81,000 clones, nearly 80% of them singletons. Material: peripheral blood. This clonotype originated in a human donor in a cohort sampled during active COVID-19. The V call is TRBV6-6, the J call TRBJ2-3, with 7 bases that match TRBD2. Here the CDR3 DNA reads TGTGCCAGCAGGTATCGGGGGGACCGCACAGATACGCAGTATTTT. Its protein is CASRYRGDRTDTQYF.